Sequencing of this T cell receptor beta chain was carried out in a study of graft-versus-host responses after intestinal transplantation. Across the whole study: Anti-thymocyte globulin induction was given to all recipients, followed by tacrolimus and steroids for three to four years.

Study observations and caveats: Detected in recipient marrow were GvH clones, some of which were first observed in ileum or blood.

The CDR3 runs to 18 residues. Germline V CDR1 and CDR2: MRHNA, SNTAGT. About this clone itself: Its antigen is undetermined.

TCRdb's table, derived via immunoSEQ multiplex PCR, lists solely in-frame clones and lacks some. The table shows tens of thousands of clones, with about 94% occurring only once. J is TRBJ2-5 and V is TRBV6-4, with D maybe TRBD1 (7 bases). The end of the DNA fits TRBJ2-7 better, so the J call may be wrong. The TCR sequence derives from a human donor who was the organ donor for an intestinal transplant. This specimen was unstimulated CD4+ T cells sorted from spleen or lymph node cells, taken before transplant. CDR3 protein: CASSGRHDHRGGIYEQYF. CDR3 bases: TGTGCCAGCAGTGGCCGCCACGATCACAGGGGAGGAATCTACGAGCAGTACTTC.